Following are 20 T cell receptor beta chains from one sample sequenced in a study of somatic mutations in cytotoxic T cells in rheumatoid arthritis. Measured with immunoSEQ multiplex PCR; TCRdb has only the in-frame clones, and not every one. Altogether about 19,000 clones are present, over 75% being singletons, with the ten largest covering over 13%. Source material: CD8+ T cells sorted from blood. The receptors shown here come from an adult with rheumatoid arthritis.

J is TRBJ2-3 and V is TRBV7-9; possibly TRBD1 for D (6 bases). The ends were cut back, 1 base at V and 1 base at J, with 9 bases in the middle. The CDR3 is made up of 15 amino acids. The V gene's germline CDR1 is SEHNR and CDR2 FQNEAQ (reference sequence). The CDR3 DNA follows: TGTGCCAGCAGCTTAGAGGGGGTGGGCACAGATACGCAGTATTTT. The encoded protein is CASSLEGVGTDTQYF.

The chain is built from TRBV7-9 and TRBJ2-2, with TRBD2 identical over 10 bases. Germline loops: CDR1 SEHNR, CDR2 FQNEAQ (reference sequence). The CDR3 has 15 amino acids. The junction had 3 bases not matched to a gene; V was cut back by 5 bases and J by 3 bases. This CDR3 is CASSQLAGHTGELFF. CDR3 nucleotides: TGTGCCAGCAGCCAACTAGCGGGACACACCGGGGAGCTGTTTTTT.

This clone was seen once. The chain has TRBV6-5 and TRBJ2-1; either TRBD1 or TRBD2 may supply D (5 bases each). Germline V gene sequence: CDR1 MNHEY, CDR2 SVGAGI. The CDR3 covers 15 residues. Trimming pared 6 bases from V and 8 bases from J, leaving 20 bases between. The CDR3 coding sequence is TGTGCCAGCAGCCTCTTTGGGGCCAGCGGCGATGAGCAGTTCTTC. It encodes CASSLFGASGDEQFF.

The chain recombines TRBV25-1 with TRBJ1-2; D is undetermined. Trimming cost V 5 bases and J 4 bases, with 11 bases left between them. Germline loops: CDR1 MGHDK, CDR2 SYGVNS. The CDR3 loop spans 13 amino acids. The CDR3 region is CASSLGTLYGYTF. The DNA for the CDR3 is TGTGCCAGCAGTCTCGGTACCCTCTATGGCTACACCTTC.

This clone was seen only a few times. This chain's CDR3 is CASSLGLGSPYEQYF. CDR3 nucleotides: TGCGCCAGCAGCTTGGGCCTAGGATCGCCCTACGAGCAGTACTTC. The gene calls are TRBV5-1 and TRBJ2-7; D gene unclear. V shed 0 bases and J shed 2 bases, with 12 bases lying between them. Germline assignment: CDR1 SGHRS and CDR2 YFSETQ. CDR3 length: 15 amino acids. Supplemented by reference TRBV5-1 and TRBJ2-7, the full variable domain reads KAGVTQTPRYLIKTRGQQVTLSCSPISGHRSVSWYQQTPGQGLQFLFEYFSETQRNKGNFPGRFSGRQFSNSRSEMNVSTLELGDSALYLCASSLGLGSPYEQYFGPGTRLTVT.

The V gene is TRBV11-2, the J gene TRBJ2-3; the match to TRBD2 covers 12 bases. Germline V gene data show CDR1 as SGHAT and CDR2 as FQNNGV. The CDR3 runs 18 residues. Trimming cost V 0 bases and J 1 base; bases outside gene matches: 5. The CDR3 sequence is CASSLDLASGRGTDTQYF. In DNA form, the CDR3 reads TGTGCCAGCAGCTTAGATCTAGCTAGCGGGAGGGGCACAGATACGCAGTATTTT.

This clone was seen a few times. The rearrangement joins TRBV5-1 to TRBJ2-1, with 9 bases that match TRBD2. This CDR3 spans 15 amino acids. J lost 10 bases, V lost 3 bases, and 11 bases had no gene match. CDR1 SGHRS and CDR2 YFSETQ come from the germline V gene. CDR3 loop: CASSSGTSSTMEQFF. Here the CDR3 DNA reads TGCGCCAGCAGCTCCGGGACTAGCAGTACAATGGAGCAGTTCTTC.

The rearrangement uses TRBV7-9 and TRBJ1-4, with TRBD1 as a possible D gene (5 bases). Trimming pared 3 bases from V and 5 bases from J, leaving 13 bases between. Per the germline V gene, CDR1 is SEHNR and CDR2 is FQNEAQ (reference sequence). CDR3 size: 15 residues. This CDR3 reads CASSFSSGPNEKLFF. The DNA for the CDR3 is TGTGCCAGCAGCTTTTCCTCGGGACCAAATGAAAAACTGTTTTTT.

The J gene is TRBJ1-5, the V gene TRBV28; TRBD1 might be the D (5 bases). The CDR3 has 15 residues. V lost 6 bases to trimming and J lost 0 bases, with 12 bases between them. The germline V gene has CDR1 MDHEN and CDR2 SYDVKM. The CDR3 loop reads CASRKGPGSNQPQHF. In nucleotides, the CDR3 is TGTGCCAGCAGGAAGGGGCCCGGTAGCAATCAGCCCCAGCATTTT.

The J gene is TRBJ1-1, the V gene TRBV19, with D unresolved. The CDR3 runs to 13 residues. Germline loops: CDR1 LNHDA, CDR2 SQIVND (reference sequence). V was cut by 5 bases and J by 1 base, with 8 bases left in between. CDR3 DNA: TGTGCCAGTAGTCCCCGCGGGAACACTGAAGCTTTCTTT. It translates to CASSPRGNTEAFF.

This rearrangement joins TRBV7-6 to TRBJ2-5, with D hard to call. The CDR3 has 13 residues. From germline, CDR1 is SGHVS and CDR2 FNYEAQ. Trimming removed 5 bases at V and 1 base at J, with 8 bases between. The chain's CDR3 is CASSQTPQETQYF. CDR3 nucleotide sequence: TGTGCCAGCAGCCAAACGCCCCAAGAGACCCAGTACTTC.

V and J are TRBV15 and TRBJ1-1; no reliable D call. The CDR3 runs to 13 residues. Trimming removed 1 base at V and 7 bases at J, with 10 bases between. Per the germline V gene, CDR1 is LNHNV and CDR2 is YYDKDF (reference sequence). The DNA for the CDR3 is TGTGCCACCAGCAGAGGTGGAAGGCTTGAAGCTTTCTTT. The encoded protein is CATSRGGRLEAFF.

The rearrangement uses TRBV27 and TRBJ2-5; possible D gene TRBD1, 5 bases. Trimming took 5 bases from V and 6 from J, leaving 16 bases between them. The CDR3 is made up of 14 amino acids. Germline-derived CDR1 and CDR2 are MNHEY and SMNVEV (reference sequence). The CDR3 DNA is TGTGCCAGCAGTCCGTACTGGGGCGCCCAGACCCAGTACTTC. Translating gives CASSPYWGAQTQYF.

The V gene is TRBV19, the J gene TRBJ2-1, with 7 bases fitting TRBD2. The CDR3 loop spans 15 amino acids. V lost 5 bases and J lost 3; bases outside the gene matches: 7. CDR1 LNHDA and CDR2 SQIVND come from the germline V gene (reference sequence). The DNA of the CDR3 is TGTGCCAGTAGTTCGTCACGGGAGGACTACAATGAGCAGTTCTTC. Residues: CASSSSREDYNEQFF.

Only a few counts were recorded for this clone. This chain links TRBV9 with TRBJ1-5, with D hard to call. Trimming took 0 bases from V and 0 from J, leaving 4 bases between them. Germline values: CDR1 SGDLS, CDR2 YYNGEE. The length of the CDR3 is 14 residues. CDR3 nucleotide sequence: TGTGCCAGCAGCGTAGGACTTAGCAATCAGCCCCAGCATTTT. It encodes CASSVGLSNQPQHF.

V is TRBV7-9 and J is TRBJ2-7; TRBD1 aligns across 12 bases. Germline assignment: CDR1 SEHNR and CDR2 FQNEAQ (reference sequence). The CDR3 runs to 14 residues. After removal of 3 bases from V and 5 bases from J, the junction contained 2 bases not matched to a gene. The CDR3 sequence: CASSFGTGGHEQYF. DNA of the CDR3: TGTGCCAGCAGCTTCGGGACAGGGGGCCACGAGCAGTACTTC.

The V and J genes are TRBV6-5 and TRBJ2-2; D is ambiguous. The CDR3 is made up of 13 amino acids. V was clipped by 8 bases and J by 0 bases, with 7 bases between them. The germline gives CDR1 MNHEY, CDR2 SVGAGI. The CDR3 DNA is TGTGCCAGCTTCAGGACGAACACCGGGGAGCTGTTTTTT. Its protein is CASFRTNTGELFF.

CDR3: CASSQDLGSPELFF. The CDR3 DNA follows: TGCGCCAGCAGCCAAGATCTTGGCTCCCCGGAGCTGTTTTTT. V and J are TRBV4-1 and TRBJ2-2; D unclear. V shed 0 bases and J shed 10 bases, with 12 bases lying between them. Germline CDR1 is MGHRA and CDR2 is YSYEKL. This CDR3 contains 14 residues.

The genes are TRBV28 and TRBJ2-7, with 7 bases lining up with TRBD1. CDR1 MDHEN and CDR2 SYDVKM come from the germline V gene. V trimming: 4 bases; J trimming: 9 bases; junction bases outside the gene matches: 15. This CDR3 has 15 residues. The CDR3 reads CASSSKDRPGRVQYV. The CDR3, as DNA: TGTGCCAGCAGTTCCAAGGACAGGCCAGGACGCGTGCAGTACGTC.

This rearrangement joins TRBV27 to TRBJ2-3; D gene uncertain. Between the trimmed V and J ends, which lost 7 bases and 6 bases, there was a span of 11 bases. CDR3 size: 12 residues. In germline, CDR1 is MNHEY, CDR2 SMNVEV (reference sequence). The CDR3 nucleotides read TGTGCCAGCACGAGTTCGGTCGATACGCAGTATTTT. Protein product: CASTSSVDTQYF.